The 3 T cell receptor beta chains below were found in one sample sequenced in a study of cytomegalovirus exposure and HLA in healthy donors. PCR used 60 Vbeta primers and 13 Jbeta primers. Repertoires were generated with immunoSEQ multiplex PCR, while TCRdb's copy carries only in-frame clones and drops some. This repertoire shows over 100,000 clones, roughly 80% found once; its top ten account for more than 2%. Sequenced: PBMCs. Receptors were obtained from a man aged 30-40 years in good health and CMV-seronegative.

The chain uses TRBV6-1 and TRBJ2-7; 7 positions agree with TRBD2. The V gene end was trimmed by 8 bases and the J gene end by 9 bases; junction bases not matched to a gene: 4. The CDR3 sequence is 10 residues long. The germline V gene has CDR1 MNHNS and CDR2 SASEGT. The CDR3 loop reads CASGGGRQYF. CDR3 bases: TGTGCCAGCGGGGGGGGAAGGCAGTACTTC.

The chain recombines TRBV4-1 with TRBJ2-7; D is ambiguous. The V gene lost 1 base and the J gene lost 3 bases, with 7 bases spanning the gap. Germline assignment: CDR1 MGHRA and CDR2 YSYEKL. This CDR3 region has 13 residues. DNA for the CDR3: TGCGCCAGCAGCCAAGTCCCCCTCTACGAGCAGTACTTC. It translates to CASSQVPLYEQYF.

V and J are TRBV11-2 and TRBJ2-1; 12 nucleotides agree with TRBD2. The V and J ends lost 3 bases and 5 bases, in that order; junction bases with no gene match: 2. Germline V CDR1 and CDR2: SGHAT, FQNNGV. The CDR3 runs 15 residues. The CDR3 loop reads CASSLRLAGDNEQFF. Written as DNA, the CDR3 is TGTGCCAGCAGCTTGAGACTAGCGGGGGACAATGAGCAGTTCTTC.